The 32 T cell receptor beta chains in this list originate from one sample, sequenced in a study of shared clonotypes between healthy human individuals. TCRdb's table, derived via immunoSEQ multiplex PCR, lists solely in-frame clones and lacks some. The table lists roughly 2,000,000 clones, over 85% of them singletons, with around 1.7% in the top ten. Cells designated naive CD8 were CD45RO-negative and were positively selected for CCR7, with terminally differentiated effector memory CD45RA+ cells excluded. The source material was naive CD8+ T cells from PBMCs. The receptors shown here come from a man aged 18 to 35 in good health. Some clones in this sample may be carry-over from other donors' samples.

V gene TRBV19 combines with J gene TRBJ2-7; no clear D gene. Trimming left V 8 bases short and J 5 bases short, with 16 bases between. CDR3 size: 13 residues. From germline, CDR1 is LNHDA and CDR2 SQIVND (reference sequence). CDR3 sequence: CASSSWMVNEQYF. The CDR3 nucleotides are TGTGCCAGTTCCTCCTGGATGGTCAACGAGCAGTACTTC.

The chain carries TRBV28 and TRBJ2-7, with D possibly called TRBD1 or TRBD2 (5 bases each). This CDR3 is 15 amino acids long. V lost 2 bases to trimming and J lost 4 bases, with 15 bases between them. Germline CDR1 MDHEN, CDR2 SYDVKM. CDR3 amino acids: CASSLEAGKGYEQYF. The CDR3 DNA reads TGTGCCAGCAGTTTAGAGGCGGGTAAGGGGTACGAGCAGTACTTC.

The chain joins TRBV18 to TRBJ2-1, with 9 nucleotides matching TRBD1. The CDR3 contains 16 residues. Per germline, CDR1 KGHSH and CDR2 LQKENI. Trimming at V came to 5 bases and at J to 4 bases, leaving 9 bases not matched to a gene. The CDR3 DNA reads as TGTGCCAGCTCAATCGCACGACAGGGGGAATACAATGAGCAGTTCTTC. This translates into CASSIARQGEYNEQFF.

The CDR3 is CSAAVVRMNTEAFF. CDR3 sequence (DNA): TGCAGCGCCGCAGTGGTAAGAATGAACACTGAAGCTTTCTTT. The rearrangement uses TRBV29-1 and TRBJ1-1; D not certain. The germline CDR1 and CDR2 sequences are SQVTM and ANQGSEA. V was shortened by 7 bases and J by 0 bases, with 15 bases between the two germline ends. CDR3 length equals 14 residues.

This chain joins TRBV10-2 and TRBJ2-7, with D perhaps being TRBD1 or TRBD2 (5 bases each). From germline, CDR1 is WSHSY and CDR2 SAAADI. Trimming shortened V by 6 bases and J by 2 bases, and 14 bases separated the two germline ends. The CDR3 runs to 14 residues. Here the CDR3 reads CASSVRDGTYEQYF. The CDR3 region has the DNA TGCGCCAGCAGCGTCCGGGACGGGACCTACGAGCAGTACTTC.

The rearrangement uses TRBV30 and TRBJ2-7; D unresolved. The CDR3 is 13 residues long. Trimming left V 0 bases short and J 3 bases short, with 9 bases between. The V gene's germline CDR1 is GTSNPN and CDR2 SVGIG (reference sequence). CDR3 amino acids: CAWSVGLDYEQYF. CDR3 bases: TGTGCCTGGAGTGTCGGCCTAGACTACGAGCAGTACTTC. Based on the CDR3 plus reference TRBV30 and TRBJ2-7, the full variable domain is SQTIHQWPATLVQPVGSPLSLECTVEGTSNPNLYWYRQAAGRGLQLLFYSVGIGQISSEVPQNLSASRPQDRQFILSSKKLLLSDSGFYLCAWSVGLDYEQYFGPGTRLTVT.

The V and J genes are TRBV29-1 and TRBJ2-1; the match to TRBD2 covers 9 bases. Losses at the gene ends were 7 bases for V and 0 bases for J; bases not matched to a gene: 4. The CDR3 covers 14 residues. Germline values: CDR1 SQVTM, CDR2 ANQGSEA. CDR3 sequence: CSARSGSSYNEQFF. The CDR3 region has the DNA TGCAGCGCCCGTAGCGGGAGCTCCTACAATGAGCAGTTCTTC.

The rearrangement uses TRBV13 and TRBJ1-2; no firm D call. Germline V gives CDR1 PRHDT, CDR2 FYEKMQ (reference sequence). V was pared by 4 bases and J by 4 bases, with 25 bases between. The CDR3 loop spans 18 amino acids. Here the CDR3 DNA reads TGTGCCAGCAGCTCCCAGACCATCCTTGGACGGGAAGCCTATGGCTACACCTTC. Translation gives CASSSQTILGREAYGYTF.

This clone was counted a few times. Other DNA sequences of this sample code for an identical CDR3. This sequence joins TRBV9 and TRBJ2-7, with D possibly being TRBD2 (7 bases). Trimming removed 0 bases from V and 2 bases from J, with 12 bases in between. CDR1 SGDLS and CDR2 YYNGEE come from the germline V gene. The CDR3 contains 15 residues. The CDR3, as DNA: TGTGCCAGCAGCGTAGAGGGGGGAGGGCCCTACGAGCAGTACTTC. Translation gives CASSVEGGGPYEQYF.

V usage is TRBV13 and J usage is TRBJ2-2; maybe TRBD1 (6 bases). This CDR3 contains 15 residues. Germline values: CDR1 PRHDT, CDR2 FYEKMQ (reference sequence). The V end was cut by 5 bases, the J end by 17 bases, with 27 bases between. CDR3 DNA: TGTGCCAGCAGCCAGCAGGGGCCTGTCTCAGCGCTCGCTTTTTTT. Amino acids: CASSQQGPVSALAFF.

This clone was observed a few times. Here the CDR3 DNA reads TGTGCCAGCAGCGCAGACAGACCTGAAGCTTTCTTT. Translation gives CASSADRPEAFF. The rearrangement links TRBV7-9 to TRBJ1-1, with D perhaps TRBD1 (5 bases). Germline loops: CDR1 SEHNR, CDR2 FQNEAQ (reference sequence). The CDR3 spans 12 residues. V was trimmed by 5 bases and J by 6 bases, leaving 10 bases between them.

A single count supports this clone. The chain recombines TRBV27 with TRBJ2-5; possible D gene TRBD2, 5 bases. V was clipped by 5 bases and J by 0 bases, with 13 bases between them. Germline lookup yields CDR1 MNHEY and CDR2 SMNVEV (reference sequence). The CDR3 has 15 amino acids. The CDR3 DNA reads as TGTGCCAGCAGTCCCACCCCGGGGTACCAAGAGACCCAGTACTTC. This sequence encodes CASSPTPGYQETQYF.

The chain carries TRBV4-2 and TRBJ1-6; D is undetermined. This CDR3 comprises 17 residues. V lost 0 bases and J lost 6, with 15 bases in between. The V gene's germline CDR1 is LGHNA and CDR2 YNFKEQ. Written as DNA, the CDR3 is TGTGCCAGCAGCCAAGATCCCACAGTTAAGGTTAATTCACCCCTCCACTTT. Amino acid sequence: CASSQDPTVKVNSPLHF.

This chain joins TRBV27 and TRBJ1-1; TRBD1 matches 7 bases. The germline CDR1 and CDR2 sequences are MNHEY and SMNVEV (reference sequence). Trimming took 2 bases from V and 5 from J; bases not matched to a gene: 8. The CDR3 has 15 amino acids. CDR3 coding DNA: TGTGCCAGCAGTTTAAACAGGGGCTGGATTACTGAAGCTTTCTTT. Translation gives CASSLNRGWITEAFF.

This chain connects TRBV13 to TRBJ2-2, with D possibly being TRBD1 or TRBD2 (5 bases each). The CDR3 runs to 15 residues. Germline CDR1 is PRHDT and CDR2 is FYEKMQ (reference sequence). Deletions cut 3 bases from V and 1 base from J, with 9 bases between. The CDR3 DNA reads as TGTGCCAGCAGCTTCCTGGGGGTGAACACCGGGGAGCTGTTTTTT. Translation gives CASSFLGVNTGELFF.

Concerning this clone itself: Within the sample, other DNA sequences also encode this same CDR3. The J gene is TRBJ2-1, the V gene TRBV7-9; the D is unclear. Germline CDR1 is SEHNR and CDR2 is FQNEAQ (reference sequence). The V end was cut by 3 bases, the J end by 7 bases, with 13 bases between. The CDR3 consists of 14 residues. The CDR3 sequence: CASSLVTSGNEQFF. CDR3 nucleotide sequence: TGTGCCAGCAGCTTGGTTACGAGTGGTAATGAGCAGTTCTTC.

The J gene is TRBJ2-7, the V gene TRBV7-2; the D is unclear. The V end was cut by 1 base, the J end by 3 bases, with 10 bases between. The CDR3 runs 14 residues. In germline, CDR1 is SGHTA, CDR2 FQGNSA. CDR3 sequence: CASSLDNRIYEQYF. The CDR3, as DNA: TGTGCCAGCAGCTTAGATAACAGAATCTACGAGCAGTACTTC.

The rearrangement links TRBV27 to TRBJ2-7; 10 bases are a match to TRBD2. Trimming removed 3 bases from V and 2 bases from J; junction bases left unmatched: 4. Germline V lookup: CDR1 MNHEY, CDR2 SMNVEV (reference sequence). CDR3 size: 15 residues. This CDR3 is CASSFGLAEPYEQYF. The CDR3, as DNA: TGTGCCAGCAGTTTCGGACTAGCGGAACCCTACGAGCAGTACTTC.

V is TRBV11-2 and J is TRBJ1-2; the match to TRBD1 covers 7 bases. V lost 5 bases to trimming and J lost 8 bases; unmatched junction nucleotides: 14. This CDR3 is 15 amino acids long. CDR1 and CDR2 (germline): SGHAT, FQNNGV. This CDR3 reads CASSRAGTAGGGYTF. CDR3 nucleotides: TGTGCCAGCAGCCGCGCCGGGACAGCCGGAGGGGGCTACACCTTC.

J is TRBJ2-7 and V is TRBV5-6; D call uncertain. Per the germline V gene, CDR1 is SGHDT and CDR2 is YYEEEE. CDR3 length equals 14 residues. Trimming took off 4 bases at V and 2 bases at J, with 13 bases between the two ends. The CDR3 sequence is CASSPPAAPYEQYF. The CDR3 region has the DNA TGTGCCAGCAGCCCCCCGGCGGCCCCCTACGAGCAGTACTTC.

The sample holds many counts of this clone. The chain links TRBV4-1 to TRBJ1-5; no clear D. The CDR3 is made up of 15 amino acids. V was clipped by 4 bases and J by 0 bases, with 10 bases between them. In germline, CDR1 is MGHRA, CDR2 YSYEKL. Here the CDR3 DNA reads TGCGCCAGCAGCCTGGATGGGTTTAGCAATCAGCCCCAGCATTTT. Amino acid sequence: CASSLDGFSNQPQHF.

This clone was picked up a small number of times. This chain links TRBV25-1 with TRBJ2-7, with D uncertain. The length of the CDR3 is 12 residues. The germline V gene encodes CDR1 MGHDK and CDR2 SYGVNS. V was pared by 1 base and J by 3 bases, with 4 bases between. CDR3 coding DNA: TGTGCCAGCAGTGAATTTGGCTACGAGCAGTACTTC. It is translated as CASSEFGYEQYF.

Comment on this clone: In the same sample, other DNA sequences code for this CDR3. For the CDR3, the DNA is TGTGCCAGCAGCGTAGGATCCGCAGATACGCAGTATTTT. This sequence encodes CASSVGSADTQYF. The V and J genes are TRBV9 and TRBJ2-3; D is unresolved. Germline V gene data show CDR1 as SGDLS and CDR2 as YYNGEE. Trimming stripped 0 bases from V and 4 bases from J, with 6 bases between. The CDR3 is 13 amino acids. The full variable domain, in which reference TRBV9 and TRBJ2-3 provide the parts outside the CDR3, is DSGVTQTPKHLITATGQRVTLRCSPRSGDLSVYWYQQSLDQGLQFLIQYYNGEERAKGNILERFSAQQFPDLHSELNLSSLELGDSALYFCASSVGSADTQYFGPGTRLTVL.

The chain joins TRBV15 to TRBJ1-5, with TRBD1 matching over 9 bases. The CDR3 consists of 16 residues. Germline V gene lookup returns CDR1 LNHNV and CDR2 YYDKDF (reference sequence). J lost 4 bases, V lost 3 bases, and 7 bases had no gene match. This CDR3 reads CATSSLGQGKNQPQHF. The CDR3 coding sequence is TGTGCCACCAGCAGTCTTGGACAGGGGAAGAATCAGCCCCAGCATTTT.

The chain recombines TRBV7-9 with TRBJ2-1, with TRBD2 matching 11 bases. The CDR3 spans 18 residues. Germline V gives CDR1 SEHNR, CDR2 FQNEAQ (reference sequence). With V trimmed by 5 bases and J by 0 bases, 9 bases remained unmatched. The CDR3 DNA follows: TGTGCCAGCAGCCCCCGACTAGCGGGACAGAGCTCCTACAATGAGCAGTTCTTC. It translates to CASSPRLAGQSSYNEQFF.

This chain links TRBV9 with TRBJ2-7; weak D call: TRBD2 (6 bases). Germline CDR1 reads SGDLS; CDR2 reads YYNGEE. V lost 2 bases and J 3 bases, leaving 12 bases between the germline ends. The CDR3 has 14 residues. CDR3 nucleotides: TGTGCCAGCAGCGTTGAAGGAGGGAACTACGAGCAGTACTTC. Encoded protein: CASSVEGGNYEQYF.

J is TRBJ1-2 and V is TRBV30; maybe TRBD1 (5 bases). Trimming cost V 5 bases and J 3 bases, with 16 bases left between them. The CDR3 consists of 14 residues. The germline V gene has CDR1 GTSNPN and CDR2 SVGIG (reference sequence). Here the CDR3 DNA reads TGTGCCTGGTGCCCCCAGGGTATGTACTATGGCTACACCTTC. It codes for CAWCPQGMYYGYTF. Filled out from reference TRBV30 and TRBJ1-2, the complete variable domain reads SQTIHQWPATLVQPVGSPLSLECTVEGTSNPNLYWYRQAAGRGLQLLFYSVGIGQISSEVPQNLSASRPQDRQFILSSKKLLLSDSGFYLCAWCPQGMYYGYTFGSGTRLTVV.

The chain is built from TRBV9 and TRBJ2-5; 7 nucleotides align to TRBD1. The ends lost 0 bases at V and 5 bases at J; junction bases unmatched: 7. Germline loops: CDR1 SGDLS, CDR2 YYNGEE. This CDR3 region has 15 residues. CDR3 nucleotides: TGTGCCAGCAGCGTAGAACAGGGGATTTGGGAGACCCAGTACTTC. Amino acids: CASSVEQGIWETQYF.

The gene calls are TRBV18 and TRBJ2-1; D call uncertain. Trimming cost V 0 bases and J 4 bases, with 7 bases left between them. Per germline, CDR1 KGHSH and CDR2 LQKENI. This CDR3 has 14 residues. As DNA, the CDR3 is TGTGCCAGCTCACCACCGGCAGGTTACAATGAGCAGTTCTTC. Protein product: CASSPPAGYNEQFF.

CDR3 region: CASSQGDRSYNEQFF. In nucleotides, the CDR3 is TGCGCCAGCAGCCAGGGAGATAGGTCCTACAATGAGCAGTTCTTC. The rearrangement links TRBV4-1 to TRBJ2-1, with D perhaps TRBD2 (5 bases). Trimming pared 3 bases from V and 1 base from J, leaving 10 bases between. The CDR3 spans 15 residues. Germline V gene lookup returns CDR1 MGHRA and CDR2 YSYEKL.

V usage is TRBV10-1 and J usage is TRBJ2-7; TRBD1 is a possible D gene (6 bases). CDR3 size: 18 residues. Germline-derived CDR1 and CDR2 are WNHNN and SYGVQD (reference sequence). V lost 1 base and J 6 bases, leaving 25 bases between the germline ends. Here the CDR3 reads CASSEFVDTAGARIEQYF. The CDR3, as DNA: TGCGCCAGCAGTGAGTTTGTGGATACGGCAGGGGCCCGTATCGAGCAGTACTTC.

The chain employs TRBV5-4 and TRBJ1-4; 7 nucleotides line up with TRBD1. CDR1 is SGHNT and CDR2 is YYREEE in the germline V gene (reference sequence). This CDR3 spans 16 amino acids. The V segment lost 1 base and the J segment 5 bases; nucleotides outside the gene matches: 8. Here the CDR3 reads CASSLRQGGRNEKLFF. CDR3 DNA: TGTGCCAGCAGCTTGAGACAGGGCGGGAGAAATGAAAAACTGTTTTTT.